Listed below are T cell receptor beta chains from one sample, sequenced in a study of T cell responses to AZD1222 COVID-19 vaccine. Sequencing used immunoSEQ multiplex PCR; TCRdb keeps in-frame clones, though not all of them. The sample consists of roughly 120,000 clones, about 88% of them appearing once. The sample here was peripheral blood, taken on day 0 of AZD1222 vaccination. The receptors were sampled from an adult in good health. CDR3s include the opening cysteine and the closing phenylalanine or tryptophan. Clone sizes are given selectively: once, few, many, or a class where the clone is expanded.

NA TRBV6-5 CASMSSDSPLHF
NA TRBV6-5 CASRLIQGTEAFF
NA TRBV9 CASSVGPARTGELFF
NA TRBV19 CASQREGGYTF
few TRBV10-3 CAISDPKANEQFF
NA TRBV19 CASRVLGTKGYTF
many TRBV6-1 CASSELGRYTF
NA TRBV4-1 CASSQWISTMNQPQHF
NA TRBV19 CASRDRGDTEAFF
NA TRBV6-5 CASRTKAPYYGYTF
NA TRBV19 CASSPGRFYEQYF
NA TRBV9 CASSVSSNYGYTF
NA TRBV3-1/TRBV3-2 CASSQSGTSLSYEQYF
NA TRBV6-5 CASSYGTTNSPLHF
once TRBV7-2 CASSLAGGSSHEQYF
NA TRBV18 CASSPGTGSGSPLHF
NA TRBV7-2 CASSIRQAAGGYGYTF
NA TRBV10-3 CAISAGLAGAHLDNEQFF
few TRBV27 CASSLERGLFNEQFF
NA TRBV29-1 CSVTDLMNTEAFF
NA TRBV19 CASGRDALYGYTF
NA TRBV7-8 CASSQGGSARSGNTIYF
NA TRBV6-2/TRBV6-3 CASSSRGGSNSGANVLTF
NA TRBV2 CASFLPGTTYNEQFF
NA TRBV5-1 CASREEGQLELFF
NA TRBV24-1 CATSDLAGGSTDTQYF
NA TRBV28 CANGNQPQHF
NA TRBV15 CATSRDLQEPLGEQYF
once TRBV4-2 CASSQVTSGSIDTQYF
NA TRBV15 CATSVGQEATNEKLFF
NA TRBV10-3 CAISEPLTSGSTYNEQFF